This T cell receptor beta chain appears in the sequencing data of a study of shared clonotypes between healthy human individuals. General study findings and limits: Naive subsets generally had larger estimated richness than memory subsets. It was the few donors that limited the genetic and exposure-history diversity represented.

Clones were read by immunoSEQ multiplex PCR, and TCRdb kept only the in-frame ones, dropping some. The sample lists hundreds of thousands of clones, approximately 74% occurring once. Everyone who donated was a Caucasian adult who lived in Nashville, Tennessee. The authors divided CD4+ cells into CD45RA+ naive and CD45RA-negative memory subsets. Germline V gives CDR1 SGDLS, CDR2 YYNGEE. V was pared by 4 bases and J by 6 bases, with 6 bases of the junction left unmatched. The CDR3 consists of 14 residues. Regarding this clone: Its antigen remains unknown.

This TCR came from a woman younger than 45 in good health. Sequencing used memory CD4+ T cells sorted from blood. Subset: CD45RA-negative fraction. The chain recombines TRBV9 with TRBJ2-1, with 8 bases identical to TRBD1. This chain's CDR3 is CASSRTGNGNEQFF. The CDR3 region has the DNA TGTGCCAGCAGCCGGACAGGGAATGGCAATGAGCAGTTCTTC.